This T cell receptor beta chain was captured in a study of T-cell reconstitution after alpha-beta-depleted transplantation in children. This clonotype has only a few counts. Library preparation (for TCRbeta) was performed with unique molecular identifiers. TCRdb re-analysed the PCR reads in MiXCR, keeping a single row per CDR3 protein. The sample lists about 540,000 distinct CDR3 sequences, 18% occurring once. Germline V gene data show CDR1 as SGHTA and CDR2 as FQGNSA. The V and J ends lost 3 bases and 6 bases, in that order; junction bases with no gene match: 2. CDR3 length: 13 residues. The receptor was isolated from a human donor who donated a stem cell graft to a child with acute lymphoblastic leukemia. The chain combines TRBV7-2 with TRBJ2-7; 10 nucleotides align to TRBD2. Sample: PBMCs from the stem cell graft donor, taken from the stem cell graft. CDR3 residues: CASSFLAGVEQYF. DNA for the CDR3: TGTGCCAGCAGCTTCCTAGCGGGAGTCGAGCAGTACTTC.